The present entry profiles one T cell receptor beta chain with its context. The data originate from a study of T-cell reconstitution after alpha-beta-depleted transplantation in children. The authors prepared the TCRbeta library with unique molecular identifiers. Using its own MiXCR run on the PCR reads, TCRdb lists one record per CDR3 protein. Of about a million distinct CDR3 sequences listed, about 30% are singletons. Germline CDR1 SGHAT, CDR2 FQNNGV. The CDR3 contains 18 residues. V lost 2 bases, J lost 2 bases, and 11 bases stayed unmatched. The source is a boy younger than two who had a stem cell transplant for SCID, so the T cells may come from the graft donor. V usage is TRBV11-2 and J usage is TRBJ2-3; TRBD2 aligns across 9 bases. The starting material was PBMCs, mostly from graft donor cells, obtained 360 days after TCRalphabeta/CD19-depleted stem cell transplant. In DNA, the CDR3 is TGTGCCAGCAGCTTATATTGGGGCGGGGGGGCCGTCACAGATACGCAGTATTTT. It is translated as CASSLYWGGGAVTDTQYF.